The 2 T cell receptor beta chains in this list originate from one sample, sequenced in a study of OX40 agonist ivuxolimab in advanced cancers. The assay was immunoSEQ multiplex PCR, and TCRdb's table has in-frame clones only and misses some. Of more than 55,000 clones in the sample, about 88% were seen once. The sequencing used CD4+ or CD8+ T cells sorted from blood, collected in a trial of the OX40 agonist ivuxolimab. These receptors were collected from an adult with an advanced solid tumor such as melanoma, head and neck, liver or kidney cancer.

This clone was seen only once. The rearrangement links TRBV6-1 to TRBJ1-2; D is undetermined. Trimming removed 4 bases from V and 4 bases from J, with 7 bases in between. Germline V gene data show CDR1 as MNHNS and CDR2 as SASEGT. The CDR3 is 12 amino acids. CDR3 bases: TGTGCCAGCAGTGGGACGGCCTATGGCTACACCTTC. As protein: CASSGTAYGYTF.

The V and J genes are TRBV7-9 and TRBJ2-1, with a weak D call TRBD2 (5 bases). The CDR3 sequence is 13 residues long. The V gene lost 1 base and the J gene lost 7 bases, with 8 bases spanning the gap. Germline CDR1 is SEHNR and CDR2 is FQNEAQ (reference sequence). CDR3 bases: TGTGCCAGCAGCTTAGTTAGGGAGAATGAGCAGTTCTTC. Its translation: CASSLVRENEQFF. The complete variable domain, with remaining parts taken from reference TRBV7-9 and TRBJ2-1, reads DTGVSQNPRHKITKRGQNVTFRCDPISEHNRLYWYRQTLGQGPEFLTYFQNEAQLEKSRLLSDRFSAERPKGSFSTLEIQRTEQGDSAMYLCASSLVRENEQFFGPGTRLTVL.